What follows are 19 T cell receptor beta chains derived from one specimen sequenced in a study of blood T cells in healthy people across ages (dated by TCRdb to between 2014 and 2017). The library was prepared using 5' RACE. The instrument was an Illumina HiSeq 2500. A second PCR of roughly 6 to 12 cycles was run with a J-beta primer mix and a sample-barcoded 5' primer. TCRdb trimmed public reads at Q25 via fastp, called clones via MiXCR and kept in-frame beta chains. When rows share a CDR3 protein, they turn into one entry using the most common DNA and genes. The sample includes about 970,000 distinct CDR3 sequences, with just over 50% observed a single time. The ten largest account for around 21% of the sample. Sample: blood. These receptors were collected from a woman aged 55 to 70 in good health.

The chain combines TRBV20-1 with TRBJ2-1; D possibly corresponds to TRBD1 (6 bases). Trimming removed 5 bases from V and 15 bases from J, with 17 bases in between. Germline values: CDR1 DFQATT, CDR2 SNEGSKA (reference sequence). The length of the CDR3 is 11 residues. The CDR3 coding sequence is TGCAGTGCTGGAAGACAGGTTGGGGGGTTCTTC. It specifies CSAGRQVGGFF.

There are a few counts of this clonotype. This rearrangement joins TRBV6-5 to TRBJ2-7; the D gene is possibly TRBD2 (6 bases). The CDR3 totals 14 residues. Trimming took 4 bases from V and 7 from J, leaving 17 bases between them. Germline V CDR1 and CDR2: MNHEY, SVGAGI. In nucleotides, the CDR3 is TGTGCCAGCAGTTCCCGTGGCCTAGCGAGTGAGCAGTACTTC. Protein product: CASSSRGLASEQYF.

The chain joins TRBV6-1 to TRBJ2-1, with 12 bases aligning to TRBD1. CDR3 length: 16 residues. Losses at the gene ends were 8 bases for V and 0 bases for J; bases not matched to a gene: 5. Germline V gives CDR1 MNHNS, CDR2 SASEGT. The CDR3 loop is CASRDRGLGSYNEQFF. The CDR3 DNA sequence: TGTGCCAGCCGGGACAGGGGGCTGGGCTCCTACAATGAGCAGTTCTTC.

The CDR3 region has the DNA TGTGCCAGCAGCCACCTTCTAAAGCGGGAGGGCCATGAGCAGTTCTTC. Protein product: CASSHLLKREGHEQFF. The chain links TRBV5-6 to TRBJ2-1; 10 nucleotides align to TRBD2. Trimming took 4 bases from V and 8 from J; bases not matched to a gene: 12. The V gene's germline CDR1 is SGHDT and CDR2 YYEEEE. This CDR3 comprises 16 residues.

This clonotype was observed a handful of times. The CDR3 nucleotides are TGTGCCAGCAGCCAAGATTGGCCTAGCGGGGGAAATGAGCAGTTCTTC. It is translated as CASSQDWPSGGNEQFF. The V call is TRBV4-2, the J call TRBJ2-1, with 10 bases identical to TRBD2. The CDR3 contains 16 residues. Germline CDR1 reads LGHNA; CDR2 reads YNFKEQ. Losses at the gene ends were 0 bases for V and 7 bases for J; bases not matched to a gene: 6.

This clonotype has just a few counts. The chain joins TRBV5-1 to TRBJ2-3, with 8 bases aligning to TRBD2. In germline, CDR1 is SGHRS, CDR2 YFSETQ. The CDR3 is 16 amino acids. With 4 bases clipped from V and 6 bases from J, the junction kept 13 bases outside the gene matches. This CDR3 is CASSNTGTSFRDTQYF. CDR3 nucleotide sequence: TGCGCCAGCAGCAATACCGGGACTAGTTTTCGCGATACGCAGTATTTT.

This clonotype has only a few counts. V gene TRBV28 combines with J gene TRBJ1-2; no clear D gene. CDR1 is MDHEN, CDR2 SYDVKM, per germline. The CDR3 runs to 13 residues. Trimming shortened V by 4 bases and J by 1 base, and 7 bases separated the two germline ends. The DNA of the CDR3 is TGTGCCAGCAGTTCACAGAATAACTATGGCTACACCTTC. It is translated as CASSSQNNYGYTF.

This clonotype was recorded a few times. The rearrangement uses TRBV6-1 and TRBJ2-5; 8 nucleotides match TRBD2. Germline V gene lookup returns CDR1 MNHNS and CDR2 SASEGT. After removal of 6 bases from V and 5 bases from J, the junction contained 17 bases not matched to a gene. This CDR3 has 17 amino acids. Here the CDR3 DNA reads TGTGCCAGCAGCTTCACGGGGGGGACTTCGGCACGGGAGACCCAGTACTTC. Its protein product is CASSFTGGTSARETQYF.

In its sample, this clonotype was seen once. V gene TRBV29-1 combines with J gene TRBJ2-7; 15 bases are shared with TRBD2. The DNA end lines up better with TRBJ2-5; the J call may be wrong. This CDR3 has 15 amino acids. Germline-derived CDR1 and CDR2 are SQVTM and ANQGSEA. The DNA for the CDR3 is TGCAGCGTGAGGACTAGCGGGAGGGCCGGGGAGACCCAGTACTTC. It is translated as CSVRTSGRAGETQYF.

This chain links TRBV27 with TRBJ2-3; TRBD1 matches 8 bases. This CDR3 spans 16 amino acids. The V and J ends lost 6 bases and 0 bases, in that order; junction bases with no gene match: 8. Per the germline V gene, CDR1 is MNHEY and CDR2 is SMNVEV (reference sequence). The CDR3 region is CASRPDRGASTDTQYF. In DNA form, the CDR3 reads TGTGCCAGCAGACCCGACAGGGGAGCTAGCACAGATACGCAGTATTTT.

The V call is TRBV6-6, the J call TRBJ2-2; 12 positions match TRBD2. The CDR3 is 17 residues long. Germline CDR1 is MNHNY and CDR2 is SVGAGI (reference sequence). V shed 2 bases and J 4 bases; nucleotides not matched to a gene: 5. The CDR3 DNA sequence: TGTGCCAGCAGTTACACTAGCGGGAGGATGGGCACCGGGGAGCTGTTTTTT. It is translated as CASSYTSGRMGTGELFF.

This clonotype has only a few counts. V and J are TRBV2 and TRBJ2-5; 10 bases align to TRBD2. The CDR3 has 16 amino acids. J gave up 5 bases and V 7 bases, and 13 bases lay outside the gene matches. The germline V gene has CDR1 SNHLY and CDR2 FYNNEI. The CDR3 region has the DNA TGTGCCAGCAATGTGGGAGCGGGAGGGCCCGTTGAGACCCAGTACTTC. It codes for CASNVGAGGPVETQYF.

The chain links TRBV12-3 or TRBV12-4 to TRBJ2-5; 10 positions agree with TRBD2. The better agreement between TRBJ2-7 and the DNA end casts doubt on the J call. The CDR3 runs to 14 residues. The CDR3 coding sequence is TGTGCCAGCACCCTAGGACTAGCGGAAAGCGAGCAGTACTTC. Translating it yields CASTLGLAESEQYF.

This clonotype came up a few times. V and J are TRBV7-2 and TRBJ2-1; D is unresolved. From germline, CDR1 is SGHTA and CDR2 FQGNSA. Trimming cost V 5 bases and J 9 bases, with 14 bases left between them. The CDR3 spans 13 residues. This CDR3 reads CASSPKATGEQFF. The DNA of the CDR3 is TGTGCCAGCAGCCCAAAGGCAACGGGTGAGCAGTTCTTC.

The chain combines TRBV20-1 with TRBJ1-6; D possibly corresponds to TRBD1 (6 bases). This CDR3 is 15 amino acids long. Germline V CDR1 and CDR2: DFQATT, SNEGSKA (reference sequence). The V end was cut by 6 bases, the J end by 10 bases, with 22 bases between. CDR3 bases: TGCAGTGCCATTTCGGGGGGGGCGAACACATCACCCCTCCACTTT. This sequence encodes CSAISGGANTSPLHF.

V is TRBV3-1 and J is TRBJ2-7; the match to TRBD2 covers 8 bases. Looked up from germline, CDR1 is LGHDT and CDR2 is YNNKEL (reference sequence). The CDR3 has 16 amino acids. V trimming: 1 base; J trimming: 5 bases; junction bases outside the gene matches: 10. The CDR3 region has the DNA TGTGCCAGCAGCCAAGTGGGACTAGGGATATTCGACGAGCAGTACTTC. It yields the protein CASSQVGLGIFDEQYF.

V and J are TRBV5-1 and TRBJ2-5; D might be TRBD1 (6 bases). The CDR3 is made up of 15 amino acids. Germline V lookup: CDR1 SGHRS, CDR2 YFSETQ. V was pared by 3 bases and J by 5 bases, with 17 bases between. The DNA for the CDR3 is TGCGCCAGCAGCTCCTTAGGGGGAGTGGCGGAGACCCAGTACTTC. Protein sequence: CASSSLGGVAETQYF.

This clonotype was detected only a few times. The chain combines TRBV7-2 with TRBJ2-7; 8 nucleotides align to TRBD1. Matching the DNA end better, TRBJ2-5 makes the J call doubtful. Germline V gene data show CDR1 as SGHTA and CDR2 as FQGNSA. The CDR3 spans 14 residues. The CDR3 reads CASSGQGGAETQYF. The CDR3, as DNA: TGTGCCAGCAGCGGACAGGGAGGTGCAGAGACCCAGTACTTC.

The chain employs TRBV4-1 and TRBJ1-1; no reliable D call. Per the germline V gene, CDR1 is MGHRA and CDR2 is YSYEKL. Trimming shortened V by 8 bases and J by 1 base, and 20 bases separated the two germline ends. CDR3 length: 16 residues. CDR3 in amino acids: CASAFRALTENTEAFF. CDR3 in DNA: TGCGCCAGCGCCTTCCGGGCCCTGACTGAGAACACTGAAGCTTTCTTT.